Presented here are 22 T cell receptor beta chains from one specimen sequenced in a study of T-cell memory formation after mild COVID-19. One entry per CDR3 protein, called by TCRdb with MiXCR from the 5' RACE reads. The sample lists 550,000 to 700,000 distinct CDR3 sequences; roughly 17% were seen once. The sequencing sample was made of PBMCs or a T cell subset sorted from them (not recorded which). Every receptor here comes from an adult woman who had mild COVID-19 (a few samples of this study predate the infection). Cell type and time point are not known.

This clonotype occurred a few times. The gene calls are TRBV24-1 and TRBJ1-2; D unresolved. This CDR3 is 12 amino acids long. CDR1 and CDR2 (germline): KGHDR, SFDVKD. V lost 3 bases to trimming and J lost 7 bases, with 8 bases between them. DNA of the CDR3: TGTGCCACCAGTGATCCTGTGGTTGGCTACACCTTC. Protein: CATSDPVVGYTF.

This clonotype was counted only a few times. This rearrangement joins TRBV20-1 to TRBJ1-1; tentative D call: TRBD1 (6 bases). The CDR3 spans 12 residues. V gave up 0 bases and J gave up 10 bases, with 12 bases separating them. The germline V gene encodes CDR1 DFQATT and CDR2 SNEGSKA (reference sequence). The CDR3 coding sequence is TGCAGTGCTAGAGAAGGGGGAGGAGGAGCTTTCTTT. Its protein is CSAREGGGGAFF.

The chain links TRBV4-1 to TRBJ2-1; 10 bases fit TRBD2. This CDR3 comprises 15 residues. Germline CDR1 reads MGHRA; CDR2 reads YSYEKL. J gave up 8 bases and V 3 bases, and 7 bases lay outside the gene matches. In DNA, the CDR3 is TGCGCCAGCAGCCAGACGGCTAGCGGGAGCTATGAGCAGTTCTTC. Residues: CASSQTASGSYEQFF.

The chain has TRBV12-3 or TRBV12-4 and TRBJ1-2, with TRBD1 identical over 9 bases. CDR3 size: 15 residues. Trimming removed 5 bases from V and 4 bases from J; junction bases left unmatched: 8. As DNA, the CDR3 is TGTGCCAGCAGTCCCTTACAGGGGGCCGCCTATGGCTACACCTTC. Amino acids: CASSPLQGAAYGYTF.

The J gene is TRBJ1-1, the V gene TRBV7-9; D is unresolved. The CDR3 runs 15 residues. CDR1 is SEHNR and CDR2 is FQNEAQ in the germline V gene (reference sequence). Trimming pared 1 base from V and 1 base from J, leaving 10 bases between. CDR3 amino acids: CASSLGTAWNTEAFF. CDR3 DNA sequence: TGTGCCAGCAGCTTAGGGACGGCTTGGAACACTGAAGCTTTCTTT.

The CDR3 coding sequence is TGTGCCACCAGCTGGGAGAGGGGGACTGAAGCTTTCTTT. Its translation: CATSWERGTEAFF. This chain links TRBV15 with TRBJ1-1, with a possible D match to TRBD1 (6 bases). V lost 5 bases and J lost 5, with 12 bases in between. The CDR3 extends over 13 amino acids. The germline V gene has CDR1 LNHNV and CDR2 YYDKDF (reference sequence).

V usage is TRBV5-1 and J usage is TRBJ1-1, with 8 bases aligning to TRBD1. This CDR3 comprises 15 residues. V was pared by 1 base and J by 6 bases, with 8 bases of the junction left unmatched. The germline gives CDR1 SGHRS, CDR2 YFSETQ. CDR3 amino acids: CASSLSQNRGAEAFF. The CDR3 nucleotides are TGCGCCAGCAGCTTGAGTCAGAACAGGGGGGCTGAAGCTTTCTTT.

This clonotype was seen a few times. V usage is TRBV20-1 and J usage is TRBJ2-3, with D tentatively TRBD2 (5 bases). Deletions cut 3 bases from V and 3 bases from J, with 13 bases between. The CDR3 contains 14 residues. Looked up from germline, CDR1 is DFQATT and CDR2 is SNEGSKA (reference sequence). The CDR3 reads CSARDFDGTDTQYF. CDR3 bases: TGCAGTGCTAGGGACTTCGACGGAACAGATACGCAGTATTTT.

The chain combines TRBV10-3 with TRBJ1-5; tentative D call: TRBD1 (5 bases). The V and J ends lost 1 base and 6 bases respectively, with 10 bases between them. Germline V gene sequence: CDR1 ENHRY, CDR2 SYGVKD. The CDR3 extends over 14 amino acids. CDR3 nucleotides: TGTGCCATCAGTGAGTTCGGCGGGGGTCAGCCCCAGCATTTT. Translation: CAISEFGGGQPQHF.

J is TRBJ2-2 and V is TRBV5-1; 10 bases agree with TRBD2. Trimming at V came to 3 bases and at J to 10 bases, leaving 12 bases not matched to a gene. The CDR3 is 16 residues long. CDR1 is SGHRS, CDR2 YFSETQ, per germline. CDR3 region: CASSSTTLAGQEELFF. The CDR3 DNA reads as TGCGCCAGCAGCTCAACAACACTAGCGGGGCAAGAGGAGCTGTTTTTT.

This clonotype was counted between two and nine times. The genes are TRBV7-9 and TRBJ1-1; D is unclear. Germline assignment: CDR1 SEHNR and CDR2 FQNEAQ (reference sequence). V lost 5 bases, J lost 6 bases, and 10 bases lay in between. The CDR3 totals 12 residues. The CDR3 sequence is CASSLTSAEAFF. The CDR3 DNA is TGTGCCAGCAGCCTTACCAGTGCTGAAGCTTTCTTT. The entire variable domain, with the rest obtained from reference TRBV7-9 and TRBJ1-1, is as follows: DTGVSQNPRHKITKRGQNVTFRCDPISEHNRLYWYRQTLGQGPEFLTYFQNEAQLEKSRLLSDRFSAERPKGSFSTLEIQRTEQGDSAMYLCASSLTSAEAFFGQGTRLTVV.

The rearrangement joins TRBV5-1 to TRBJ1-1; the D is unclear. This CDR3 is 15 amino acids long. V lost 0 bases, J lost 6 bases, and 15 bases lay in between. Germline assignment: CDR1 SGHRS and CDR2 YFSETQ. The CDR3 bases are TGCGCCAGCAGCTTGGGCGTTACGGTTGTCCCTGAAGCTTTCTTT. Its protein product is CASSLGVTVVPEAFF. Drawing the rest from reference TRBV5-1 and TRBJ1-1, the complete variable domain is KAGVTQTPRYLIKTRGQQVTLSCSPISGHRSVSWYQQTPGQGLQFLFEYFSETQRNKGNFPGRFSGRQFSNSRSEMNVSTLELGDSALYLCASSLGVTVVPEAFFGQGTRLTVV.

This chain links TRBV19 with TRBJ2-7; maybe TRBD1 (6 bases). The CDR3 totals 14 residues. The germline V and J ends were trimmed by 7 bases and 2 bases, with 15 bases remaining between them. CDR1 is LNHDA, CDR2 SQIVND, per germline (reference sequence). The CDR3 loop reads CASTQGIGTYEQYF. The CDR3 nucleotides read TGTGCCAGTACACAGGGTATAGGGACCTACGAGCAGTACTTC.

The genes are TRBV27 and TRBJ1-2, with TRBD1 matching 9 bases. The germline V gene has CDR1 MNHEY and CDR2 SMNVEV (reference sequence). The CDR3 has 17 residues. With 5 bases clipped from V and 0 bases from J, the junction kept 10 bases outside the gene matches. The CDR3: CASSPGTGRGANYGYTF. DNA for the CDR3: TGTGCCAGCAGTCCGGGGACAGGGAGAGGAGCTAACTATGGCTACACCTTC.

The V gene is TRBV20-1, the J gene TRBJ1-5, with D maybe TRBD1 (6 bases). Germline V gives CDR1 DFQATT, CDR2 SNEGSKA (reference sequence). The CDR3 loop spans 12 amino acids. The V gene lost 5 bases and the J gene lost 4 bases, with 9 bases spanning the gap. The CDR3, as DNA: TGCAGTGCTGAGACAGGTAATCAGCCCCAGCATTTT. Translation: CSAETGNQPQHF.

The rearrangement uses TRBV15 and TRBJ2-7; 8 bases agree with TRBD1. Germline V gives CDR1 LNHNV, CDR2 YYDKDF (reference sequence). Trimming cost V 4 bases and J 6 bases; bases outside gene matches: 8. The CDR3 covers 14 residues. Here the CDR3 reads CATSTRTGLGEQYF. CDR3 DNA: TGTGCCACCAGCACACGGACAGGGCTCGGCGAGCAGTACTTC.

The gene calls are TRBV25-1 and TRBJ2-3; tentative D call: TRBD2 (5 bases). The CDR3 consists of 16 residues. Trimming cost V 7 bases and J 1 base, with 18 bases left between them. CDR1 and CDR2 (germline): MGHDK, SYGVNS. The CDR3 spells CASTQGGRRGTDTQYF. The CDR3 DNA reads TGTGCCAGCACGCAAGGCGGCCGGCGGGGCACAGATACGCAGTATTTT.

The rearrangement joins TRBV12-3 or TRBV12-4 to TRBJ2-3; D ambiguous. CDR3 length: 12 amino acids. V lost 3 bases and J 2 bases, leaving 3 bases between the germline ends. This CDR3 is CASSFATDTQYF. CDR3 nucleotides: TGTGCCAGCAGTTTCGCCACAGATACGCAGTATTTT.

This clonotype was seen a handful of times. The genes are TRBV4-2 and TRBJ2-5, with TRBD2 identical over 8 bases. Germline CDR1 LGHNA, CDR2 YNFKEQ. The length of the CDR3 is 15 residues. The V gene end was trimmed by 3 bases and the J gene end by 5 bases; junction bases not matched to a gene: 8. The CDR3 loop reads CASSQGVAGSETQYF. Here the CDR3 DNA reads TGTGCCAGCAGCCAGGGTGTAGCGGGGTCTGAGACCCAGTACTTC.

The CDR3 region is CASSQEVGLGDTEAFF. CDR3 DNA sequence: TGTGCCAGCAGCCAGGAGGTTGGGTTGGGAGACACTGAAGCTTTCTTT. The chain is built from TRBV5-5 and TRBJ1-1; D gene ambiguous. The CDR3 sequence is 16 residues long. Germline V lookup: CDR1 SGHKS, CDR2 YYEKEE (reference sequence). V was trimmed by 4 bases and J by 3 bases, leaving 19 bases between them.

CDR3 sequence: CSVEERANYGYTF. The CDR3 DNA reads TGCAGCGTTGAGGAGCGGGCTAACTATGGCTACACCTTC. V is TRBV29-1 and J is TRBJ1-2, with D hard to call. Germline loops: CDR1 SQVTM, CDR2 ANQGSEA. V was trimmed by 3 bases and J by 0 bases, leaving 8 bases between them. This CDR3 has 13 amino acids.

At least ten counts were recorded for this clonotype. The V and J genes are TRBV12-3 or TRBV12-4 and TRBJ1-5; D is perhaps TRBD1 (6 bases). The CDR3 loop spans 13 amino acids. The ends were cut back, 7 bases at V and 8 bases at J, with 15 bases in the middle. The CDR3 coding sequence is TGTGCCAGCAACACAGGGTCGGGAGAGCCCCAGCATTTT. It translates to CASNTGSGEPQHF.